The following is a T cell receptor (beta chain) sequence with its context. Its antigen remains undetermined. No clone much larger than this one lies a single base away; base qualities are absent. The data were taken from a study of blood T cell repertoires in COVID-19 (TCRdb year 2020). Looking at the study overall: Samples from collaborators originated in the United States, Italy and Spain and spanned both the acute and convalescent phases of COVID-19. The prospective study material was composed of cDNA or gDNA derived from T cells, B-cell-depleted T cells, or PBMCs. Sample metadata almost always included a de-identified subject ID, COVID-19 status, age in years and sex. Where available, HLA class I and class II types were obtained from metadata supplied by the sample provider rather than from assay-based typing. The repertoires were released in a freely available public database intended as a resource for research on the immune response to SARS-CoV-2. Subjects who had been exposed to COVID-19, were actively infected with it, or had recovered from it provided the deeply sampled blood TCRbeta repertoires that made up the dataset. Samples were obtained from the ongoing ImmuneRACE study (first 160 participants) and from roughly 1,300 subjects provided by 6 global collaborators.

The collaborating institutions used their own protocols to collect whole blood in K2EDTA tubes. For TCRbeta analysis, collaborators shipped samples in one of three forms: frozen whole blood, isolated PBMCs, or DNA extracted from either of those sample types. Study-wide conclusions, independent of this receptor: Clinical and demographic metadata were provided uncurated, with the amount varying by source and participant.

The germline V and J ends show losses of 4 bases and 1 base respectively, and no gene match explains 2 bases of the junction. The CDR3, cysteine through phenylalanine, is 14 amino acids long. The retained sequence is limited to the CDR3, 42 bases, with the frame set at the first base. CDR1 and CDR2 were assigned from the germline V gene as SGHRS and YFSETQ. The immunoSEQ Assay, a bias-controlled multiplex PCR, was used to amplify TCRbeta CDR3 regions from genomic DNA. The study's own analysis went as follows. The number of nucleated cells in each sample was estimated by amplification of reference gene primers within the assay. To quantify the absolute abundance of each unique TCRbeta CDR3 rearrangement, sequence reads were collapsed and filtered. For each sample, productive Simpson clonality was calculated as the square root of Simpson's diversity index across productive rearrangements. In its TCRdb copy, this immuneACCESS table keeps in-frame sequences only and misses some clones. Where compared with another copy, unresolved V genes explain less than half of these, and the others have no known cause. For V, J and clone size, that table is used; D and trimming come from the DNA. Counted in this sample were some 220,000 clones; approximately 80% of them appeared once. Roughly 8.7% of the sample is taken by the ten largest.

Sequencing was carried out using peripheral blood. The chain is made from TRBV5-1 and TRBJ1-5, with 7 bases aligning to TRBD1. The receptor was derived from a man aged 45 to 65 with active or convalescent COVID-19. The CDR3 reads as follows: CASSQGQSNQPQHF. The DNA reads TGCGCCAGCAGCCAGGGACAGAGCAATCAGCCCCAGCATTTT. Beyond the CDR3, the reference TRBV5-1 and TRBJ1-5 genes provide the residues; the full variable domain reads: KAGVTQTPRYLIKTRGQQVTLSCSPISGHRSVSWYQQTPGQGLQFLFEYFSETQRNKGNFPGRFSGRQFSNSRSEMNVSTLELGDSALYLCASSQGQSNQPQHFGDGTRLSIL.